This T cell receptor beta chain was captured in a study of human T cells and chemical hapten exposure. Germline V gene lookup returns CDR1 SNHLY and CDR2 FYNNEI. The CDR3 extends over 14 amino acids. V was pared by 7 bases and J by 8 bases, with 20 bases between. This clonotype was counted ten times or more. The time point was: patch test 1, 2 weeks after DPC sensitization. Noted treatment: therapeutic diphenylcyclopropenone sensitization with weekly scalp DPC. The library put unique molecular identifiers onto individual cDNA molecules. TCRdb fed the RACE reads into MiXCR, producing one record per CDR3 protein. Of approximately 80,000 distinct CDR3 sequences listed, approximately 8% are singletons.

The genes are TRBV2 and TRBJ1-2; the D is unclear. The sequencing used whole blood, collected in connection with sensitization to the hapten diphenylcyclopropenone (DPC). The sequence was obtained from a woman aged 25 to 39 with alopecia areata. Some clones in this sample may be carry-over from other donors' samples. The CDR3 region has the DNA TGTGCCAGCACCCCCGTACCGGCTCTGCAGGGCTACACCTTC. As protein: CASTPVPALQGYTF.